These T cell receptor beta chains were read from a single sample in a study of blood T cells in healthy people across ages. TCRdb re-derived calls from the 5' RACE reads in MiXCR, one entry per CDR3 protein. The profile shows around 2 million distinct CDR3 sequences, roughly 43% of them singletons. The sequenced material came from blood. The receptors here all came from a human donor in good health. Both conserved end residues are part of each CDR3. D genes are given only for firm matches. Only some rows state a clone size, as once, few, many or a class for expanded clones.

>TRBV15|15|-|TRBJ1-5|-
CATSRDKGQSQPQHF
TGTGCCACCAGCAGAGATAAGGGGCAGAGTCAGCCCCAGCATTTT
>TRBV6-5|13|-|TRBJ2-7|-
CASTDLNSYEQYF
TGTGCCAGCACAGACCTTAACTCCTACGAGCAGTACTTC
>TRBV5-5|15|once|TRBJ1-2|-
CASRLGLGQPYGYTF
TGTGCCAGCAGACTGGGATTAGGACAACCCTATGGCTATACCTTC
>TRBV6-1|15|-|TRBJ1-5|-
CASSQPGLSNQPQHF
TGTGCCAGCAGTCAGCCGGGACTGTCTAATCAGCCCCAGCATTTT
>TRBV7-2|15|-|TRBJ2-1|-
CASSLRGGTNYEQFF
TGTGCCAGCAGCTTAAGGGGCGGGACAAACTACGAGCAGTTCTTC
>TRBV6-2/TRBV6-3|14|once|TRBJ1-5|-
CASSYAAVNQPQHF
TGTGCCAGCAGTTACGCGGCAGTCAATCAGCCCCAGCATTTT
>TRBV20-1|13|-|TRBJ1-2|-
CSASGQGGDGYTF
TGCAGTGCTAGTGGCCAGGGTGGTGATGGCTACACCTTC
>TRBV20-1|16|-|TRBJ1-4|-
CSARDLIGGTNEKLFF
TGCAGTGCTAGAGACCTAATTGGCGGAACTAATGAAAAACTGTTTTTT
>TRBV5-6|15|many|TRBJ2-7|-
CASSPGGRAYYEQYF
TGTGCCAGCAGCCCTGGGGGCAGGGCATATTACGAGCAGTACTTC
>TRBV7-9|19|few|TRBJ2-3|TRBD2
CASSPGRSGGALYTDTQYF
TGTGCCAGCAGCCCTGGACGGAGCGGGGGGGCCTTGTACACAGATACGCAGTATTTT
>TRBV4-2|15|-|TRBJ2-1|-
CVSSQGLSGEDEQFF
TGTGTCAGCAGCCAAGGACTCTCCGGTGAGGATGAGCAGTTCTTC
>TRBV4-1|14|-|TRBJ2-7|TRBD1
CASSPIQGAYEQYF
TGCGCCAGCAGCCCTATACAGGGGGCCTACGAGCAGTACTTC
>TRBV20-1|14|few|TRBJ2-7|TRBD1
CSALRTGPSYEQYF
TGCAGTGCTTTGAGGACAGGCCCTTCCTACGAGCAGTACTTC
>TRBV7-2|15|-|TRBJ1-3|-
CASSFTGSSGNTIYF
TGTGCCAGCAGCTTTACCGGGAGCTCTGGAAACACCATATATTTT
>TRBV3-1|15|-|TRBJ2-5|-
CASSPGLGWQETQYF
TGTGCCAGCAGCCCGGGACTCGGGTGGCAAGAGACCCAGTACTTC
>TRBV27|14|-|TRBJ2-1|TRBD2
CASSLGGGQNEQFF
TGTGCCAGCAGTTTAGGCGGGGGGCAAAATGAGCAGTTCTTC
>TRBV12-3/TRBV12-4|14|-|TRBJ2-1|-
CASSLTQGGNEQFF
TGTGCCAGCAGTCTAACCCAGGGGGGGAATGAGCAGTTCTTC
>TRBV6-2/TRBV6-3|15|-|TRBJ1-1|-
CASSWDPGSGTEAFF
TGTGCCAGCAGTTGGGACCCCGGTTCTGGCACTGAAGCTTTCTTT
>TRBV5-1|14|-|TRBJ2-7|-
CASARDINKLEQYF
TGCGCCAGCGCCCGCGACATTAACAAACTCGAGCAGTACTTC
>TRBV2|12|-|TRBJ1-5|-
CASTSGVEPQHF
TGTGCCAGTACCTCAGGGGTGGAGCCCCAGCATTTT
>TRBV24-1|15|-|TRBJ2-3|-
CATSDPVQGMDTQYF
TGTGCCACCAGTGATCCCGTGCAGGGCATGGATACGCAGTATTTT
>TRBV6-2/TRBV6-3|15|-|TRBJ2-5|-
CASSTIRSGSETQYF
TGTGCCAGCAGTACGATAAGATCGGGGTCGGAGACCCAGTACTTC
>TRBV20-1|14|-|TRBJ1-2|-
CSAKLDSGYYGYTF
TGCAGTGCTAAGTTGGATTCGGGGTACTATGGCTACACCTTC
>TRBV6-6|15|few|TRBJ1-5|-
CASSFLRGTNQPQHF
TGTGCCAGCAGTTTTCTCCGGGGGACCAATCAGCCCCAGCATTTT
>TRBV10-3|13|-|TRBJ1-2|-
CAISEVPGAGYTF
TGTGCCATCAGTGAAGTCCCAGGGGCTGGCTACACCTTC
>TRBV5-6|14|-|TRBJ2-5|-
CASSPGHNQETQYF
TGTGCCAGCAGCCCAGGGCACAACCAAGAGACCCAGTACTTC
>TRBV20-1|13|-|TRBJ2-7|-
CSAPNRARSKQYF
TGCAGTGCCCCCAACAGGGCACGGTCCAAGCAGTACTTC
>TRBV29-1|12|many|TRBJ1-2|TRBD1
CSVGGTGGGYTF
TGCAGCGTTGGAGGGACAGGGGGAGGCTACACCTTC
>TRBV20-1|12|few|TRBJ2-1|-
CSARSQYNEQFF
TGCAGTGCTAGATCCCAATACAATGAGCAGTTCTTC
>TRBV6-5|16|-|TRBJ2-6|-
CASSYGGVGGANVLTF
TGTGCCAGCAGTTACGGTGGGGTCGGCGGGGCCAACGTCCTGACTTTC
>TRBV7-2|16|-|TRBJ2-5|TRBD2
CASSLMRLAGIGQQYF
TGTGCCAGCAGCTTAATGAGACTAGCGGGAATCGGGCAGCAGTACTTC
>TRBV7-2|14|-|TRBJ1-1|-
CASSLVALRAEAFF
TGTGCCAGCAGCTTAGTAGCTCTTAGGGCTGAAGCTTTCTTT
>TRBV12-5|12|few|TRBJ1-2|-
CASGFDNYGYTF
TGTGCTAGTGGTTTTGATAACTATGGCTATACCTTC
>TRBV3-1|19|-|TRBJ1-6|TRBD1
CASSRIPPIRADRGSPLHF
TGTGCCAGCAGCCGAATTCCTCCAATCAGGGCGGACAGGGGATCACCCCTCCACTTT
>TRBV9|13|few|TRBJ1-2|-
CASSVVSGGGCTF
TGTGCCAGCAGCGTAGTTTCCGGCGGTGGCTGCACCTTC
>TRBV29-1|13|few|TRBJ1-1|-
CSVESGFNTEAFF
TGCAGCGTTGAATCCGGGTTCAACACTGAAGCTTTCTTT
>TRBV12-5|12|-|TRBJ2-7|-
CASGLAIYEQYF
TGTGCTAGTGGTTTGGCAATCTACGAGCAGTACTTC
>TRBV29-1|13|-|TRBJ1-2|TRBD1
CSVRTGFDYGYTF
TGCAGCGTAAGGACAGGGTTTGACTATGGCTACACCTTC
>TRBV28|14|few|TRBJ1-5|-
CASRPTGPNQPQHF
TGTGCCAGCAGACCCACAGGACCCAATCAGCCCCAGCATTTT
>TRBV28|17|-|TRBJ2-4|-
CASSGRPGRLAKNIQYF
TGTGCCAGCAGTGGTCGTCCGGGACGGTTAGCCAAAAACATTCAGTACTTC
>TRBV6-6|13|-|TRBJ1-6|-
CASRDPLVRPLHF
TGTGCCAGCCGCGACCCCCTCGTGAGGCCCCTCCACTTT
>TRBV9|14|-|TRBJ2-7|-
CVSSEDTGSYEQYF
TGTGTCAGCAGCGAAGACACCGGCTCCTACGAGCAGTACTTC
>TRBV5-1|15|-|TRBJ2-3|-
CASRAVGPPGYTQYF
TGCGCCAGCAGGGCCGTGGGTCCGCCCGGGTATACGCAGTATTTT
>TRBV6-2/TRBV6-3|12|-|TRBJ1-2|TRBD1
CASNRDRDGYTF
TGTGCCAGCAACCGGGACAGGGACGGCTACACCTTC
>TRBV29-1|13|few|TRBJ2-5|-
CSVPWRGLETQYF
TGCAGCGTTCCCTGGAGGGGATTGGAGACCCAGTACTTC
>TRBV3-1|13|-|TRBJ2-1|-
CASSRVNRDEQFF
TGTGCCAGCAGCCGGGTGAATAGGGATGAGCAGTTCTTC
>TRBV28|14|once|TRBJ2-7|-
CASSNGAHSYEQYF
TGTGCCAGCAGTAACGGGGCCCACTCCTACGAGCAGTACTTC
>TRBV6-4|14|-|TRBJ1-5|-
CASSPNGGREPQHF
TGTGCCAGCAGTCCGAACGGGGGCAGGGAGCCCCAGCATTTT
>TRBV4-3|14|many|TRBJ2-7|-
CASSQDWLVHEQYF
TGCGCCAGCAGCCAAGATTGGCTAGTTCACGAGCAGTACTTC
>TRBV6-2/TRBV6-3|13|-|TRBJ1-1|TRBD1
CASSFDRGRAAFF
TGTGCCAGCAGCTTTGACAGGGGCCGGGCGGCTTTCTTT
>TRBV4-2|15|-|TRBJ2-7|-
CASSQDPGAPYEQYF
TGTGCCAGCAGCCAAGATCCGGGGGCCCCTTACGAGCAGTACTTC
>TRBV5-6|19|few|TRBJ2-6|-
CASNFGGGRRMTGANVLTF
TGTGCCAGCAACTTTGGAGGGGGTCGTCGGATGACCGGGGCCAACGTCCTGACTTTC
>TRBV4-3|17|-|TRBJ1-6|TRBD1
CASSQATGGTLYSPLHF
TGCGCCAGCAGCCAAGCAACAGGGGGTACCCTTTATTCACCCCTCCACTTT
>TRBV29-1|13|-|TRBJ1-2|TRBD1
CSVDLTGEDGYTF
TGCAGCGTCGACCTTACAGGGGAAGATGGCTACACCTTC
>TRBV15|16|few|TRBJ2-3|TRBD2
CATGTSGGVGTDTQYF
TGTGCCACCGGGACTAGCGGGGGGGTAGGGACAGATACGCAGTATTTT